A single sample gave rise to the 11 T cell receptor beta chains below, sequenced in a study of CD8 T cells in ankylosing spondylitis. From the 5' RACE reads, TCRdb called clonotypes with MiXCR, one entry per CDR3 protein. The sample has under 250,000 distinct CDR3 sequences; around 32% are singletons. The sample consisted of blood, either unsorted or a sorted T cell fraction (not recorded which). These receptors were obtained from a male donor with ankylosing spondylitis or in good health (not recorded which).

This chain uses TRBV29-1 with TRBJ2-1; D might be TRBD2 (6 bases). The CDR3 is 14 residues long. V dropped 3 bases and J dropped 10 bases, with 19 bases sitting between them. Germline CDR1 and CDR2: SQVTM and ANQGSEA. CDR3 DNA sequence: TGCAGCGTTGAGACCGGACTACGGGTTTCGGAGCAGTTCTTC. Translating gives CSVETGLRVSEQFF.

The rearrangement uses TRBV20-1 and TRBJ2-3; perhaps D is TRBD1 or TRBD2 (6 bases each). There are 12 residues in the CDR3. The germline gives CDR1 DFQATT, CDR2 SNEGSKA (reference sequence). CDR3 coding DNA: TGCAGCGGGGGCGCTAGCACAGATACGCAGTATTTT. As protein: CSGGASTDTQYF.

The J gene is TRBJ2-7, the V gene TRBV5-1; D perhaps matches TRBD2 (6 bases). Germline values: CDR1 SGHRS, CDR2 YFSETQ. V lost 0 bases, J lost 3 bases, and 13 bases lay in between. The length of the CDR3 is 15 residues. In DNA, the CDR3 is TGCGCCAGCAGCTTGGTCGGAGGGGCCGGCTACGAGCAGTACTTC. The encoded protein is CASSLVGGAGYEQYF.

This clonotype was detected a few times. This chain links TRBV27 with TRBJ2-3; 9 bases map to TRBD1. The CDR3 loop spans 16 amino acids. V was pared by 5 bases and J by 3 bases, with 9 bases of the junction left unmatched. Germline V gene data show CDR1 as MNHEY and CDR2 as SMNVEV (reference sequence). The DNA of the CDR3 is TGTGCCAGCAGTAACAGGGGGCCCAAGCAAACAGATACGCAGTATTTT. Encoded protein: CASSNRGPKQTDTQYF.

The genes are TRBV7-9 and TRBJ2-3, with 7 bases aligning to TRBD2. The CDR3 runs 15 residues. CDR1 and CDR2 (germline): SEHNR, FQNEAQ (reference sequence). The ends lost 5 bases at V and 4 bases at J; junction bases unmatched: 9. CDR3 sequence reads: CASSRRGEGADTQYF. The CDR3 DNA sequence: TGTGCCAGCAGCCGTCGGGGGGAGGGTGCAGATACGCAGTATTTT.

The gene calls are TRBV10-3 and TRBJ2-7; TRBD1 agrees at 7 bases. In germline, CDR1 is ENHRY, CDR2 SYGVKD. Trimming removed 8 bases from V and 2 bases from J; junction bases left unmatched: 15. This CDR3 region has 16 residues. CDR3 loop: CAIRSRGQRFPYEQYF. The CDR3 nucleotides read TGTGCCATCCGCTCAAGGGGGCAGCGATTTCCCTACGAGCAGTACTTC.

The genes are TRBV29-1 and TRBJ2-3; 8 bases map to TRBD1. Germline V gene lookup returns CDR1 SQVTM and CDR2 ANQGSEA. The CDR3 totals 15 residues. Unmatched junction bases numbered 4, after V lost 1 base and J lost 1 base. The CDR3 sequence is CSVEGTGWRTDTQYF. DNA of the CDR3: TGCAGCGTTGAAGGGACAGGGTGGCGCACAGATACGCAGTATTTT.

There are a few counts of this clonotype. V and J are TRBV9 and TRBJ2-3; D possibly corresponds to TRBD1 (6 bases). CDR3 length: 18 amino acids. Germline CDR1 is SGDLS and CDR2 is YYNGEE. Deletions cut 0 bases from V and 1 base from J, with 18 bases between. The CDR3 sequence: CASSVGGQTFPRTDTQYF. The CDR3 DNA reads as TGTGCCAGCAGCGTAGGAGGACAGACCTTTCCCCGCACAGATACGCAGTATTTT. The full variable domain, rest sourced from reference TRBV9 and TRBJ2-3, is DSGVTQTPKHLITATGQRVTLRCSPRSGDLSVYWYQQSLDQGLQFLIQYYNGEERAKGNILERFSAQQFPDLHSELNLSSLELGDSALYFCASSVGGQTFPRTDTQYFGPGTRLTVL.

This rearrangement joins TRBV7-9 to TRBJ2-1; D might be TRBD1 (6 bases). This CDR3 has 13 residues. Trimming stripped 5 bases from V and 4 bases from J, with 9 bases between. Germline V gene lookup returns CDR1 SEHNR and CDR2 FQNEAQ (reference sequence). CDR3 bases: TGTGCCAGCAGCCAGACAGGTTACAATGAGCAGTTCTTC. Protein product: CASSQTGYNEQFF.

This clonotype was seen just once. The CDR3 is CASSYIIKQGANTEAFF. CDR3 nucleotide sequence: TGTGCCAGCAGCTATATCATCAAACAGGGGGCCAACACTGAAGCTTTCTTT. The rearrangement joins TRBV7-9 to TRBJ1-1; 9 bases agree with TRBD1. With 4 bases clipped from V and 2 bases from J, the junction kept 11 bases outside the gene matches. From germline, CDR1 is SEHNR and CDR2 FQNEAQ (reference sequence). The CDR3 runs 17 residues.

V and J are TRBV6-1 and TRBJ1-2, with D maybe TRBD1 (6 bases). This CDR3 region has 14 residues. Between the trimmed V and J ends, which lost 7 bases and 3 bases, there was a span of 15 bases. Germline V lookup: CDR1 MNHNS, CDR2 SASEGT. DNA of the CDR3: TGTGCCAGCATCCGGATGGGGGGCTACTATGGCTACACCTTC. Its protein is CASIRMGGYYGYTF.